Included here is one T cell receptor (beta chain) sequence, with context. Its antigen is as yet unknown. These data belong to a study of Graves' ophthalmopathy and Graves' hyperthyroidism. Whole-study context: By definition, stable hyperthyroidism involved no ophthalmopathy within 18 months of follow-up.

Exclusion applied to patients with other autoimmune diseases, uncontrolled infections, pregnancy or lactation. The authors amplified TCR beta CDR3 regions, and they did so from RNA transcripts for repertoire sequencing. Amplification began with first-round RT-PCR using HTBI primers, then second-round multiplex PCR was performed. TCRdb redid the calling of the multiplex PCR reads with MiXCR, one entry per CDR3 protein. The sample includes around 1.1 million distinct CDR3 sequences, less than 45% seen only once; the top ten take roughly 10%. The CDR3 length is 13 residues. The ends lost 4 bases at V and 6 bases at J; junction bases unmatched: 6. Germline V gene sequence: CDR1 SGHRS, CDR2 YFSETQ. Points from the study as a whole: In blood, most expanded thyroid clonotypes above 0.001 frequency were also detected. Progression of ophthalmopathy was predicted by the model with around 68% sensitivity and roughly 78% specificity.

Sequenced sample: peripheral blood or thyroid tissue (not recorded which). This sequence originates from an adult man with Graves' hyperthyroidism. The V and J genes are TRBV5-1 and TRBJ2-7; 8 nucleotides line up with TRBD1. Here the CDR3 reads CASSHGQGSEQYF. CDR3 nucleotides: TGCGCCAGCAGCCATGGACAGGGTTCCGAGCAGTACTTC.